One and the same sample provided the 11 T cell receptor beta chains below, sequenced in a study of blood T cell repertoires in COVID-19. Method: immunoSEQ multiplex PCR; TCRdb's copy keeps in-frame clones and lacks some. The data show 360,000 or so clones, nearly 90% seen once. Source material: peripheral blood. These receptors were taken from a man aged 18 to 29 with active or convalescent COVID-19.

The rearrangement uses TRBV27 and TRBJ1-5; TRBD1 agrees at 7 bases. The CDR3 length is 12 residues. Germline V gives CDR1 MNHEY, CDR2 SMNVEV (reference sequence). V was clipped by 9 bases and J by 9 bases; unmatched bases: 8. DNA for the CDR3: TGTGCCAGTCACGGACAGGCCGGGCCCCAGCATTTT. This codes for CASHGQAGPQHF.

The sample holds one count of this clone. The rearrangement uses TRBV28 and TRBJ2-3; D gene uncertain. This CDR3 region has 12 residues. Germline V gene lookup returns CDR1 MDHEN and CDR2 SYDVKM. V lost 7 bases, J lost 4 bases, and 9 bases lay in between. The CDR3 region has the DNA TGTGCCAGCAAAGGCGGCGCAGATACGCAGTATTTT. Translated: CASKGGADTQYF.

The chain uses TRBV30 and TRBJ2-3, with a tentative D call TRBD1 (6 bases). CDR1 is GTSNPN and CDR2 is SVGIG in the germline V gene (reference sequence). Deletions cut 6 bases from V and 2 bases from J, with 18 bases between. The CDR3 has 15 amino acids. The CDR3 region is CACQLQGTFTDTQYF. In nucleotides, the CDR3 is TGTGCCTGCCAACTCCAGGGGACCTTCACAGATACGCAGTATTTT.

V is TRBV3-1 (or the pseudogene TRBV3-2) and J is TRBJ1-1; D is perhaps TRBD1 (5 bases). The CDR3 loop spans 15 amino acids. With 1 base removed from V and 2 bases from J, the gap between germline ends came to 11 bases. Looked up from germline, CDR1 is LGHDT and CDR2 is YNNKEL (reference sequence). CDR3: CASSQGQNLNTEAFF. Here the CDR3 DNA reads TGTGCCAGCAGCCAAGGACAGAATCTCAACACTGAAGCTTTCTTT.

The V and J genes are TRBV3-1 (or the pseudogene TRBV3-2) and TRBJ2-7; 12 nucleotides line up with TRBD2. The V segment lost 1 base and the J segment 5 bases; nucleotides outside the gene matches: 3. The CDR3 runs to 15 residues. Germline lookup yields CDR1 LGHDT and CDR2 YNNKEL (reference sequence). The DNA of the CDR3 is TGTGCCAGCAGCCAAGGTCTAGCGGGAGGGCACGAGCAGTACTTC. Translating gives CASSQGLAGGHEQYF.

The rearrangement joins TRBV18 to TRBJ2-6, with 9 positions matching TRBD1. Germline lookup yields CDR1 KGHSH and CDR2 LQKENI. The J segment lost 19 bases and the V segment lost 3 bases, leaving 22 bases of the junction unmatched. The CDR3 extends over 17 amino acids. The CDR3 protein is CASSPGTGRSGANVLTF. The CDR3 coding sequence is TGTGCCAGCTCACCCGGGACAGGGCGCTCTGGGGCCAACGTGCTAACTTTC.

J is TRBJ2-1 and V is TRBV28, with 9 bases aligning to TRBD2. V shed 5 bases, J shed 4 bases, and the junction held 9 bases outside the gene matches. CDR1 and CDR2 from the germline V gene are MDHEN and SYDVKM. The CDR3 runs 16 residues. CDR3 loop: CASSLQSSGTYNEQFF. As DNA, the CDR3 is TGTGCCAGCAGTCTCCAATCTAGCGGGACTTACAATGAGCAGTTCTTC.

This clone was observed a handful of times. This rearrangement joins TRBV7-6 to TRBJ2-1; 8 positions match TRBD2. Germline CDR1 reads SGHVS; CDR2 reads FNYEAQ. The CDR3 runs 15 residues. The trim removed 5 bases at V and 6 bases at J, leaving 9 bases unmatched. CDR3 sequence (DNA): TGTGCCAGCAGCGGGATAGCGGGACCCTCCAATGAGCAGTTCTTC. It yields the protein CASSGIAGPSNEQFF.

The chain combines TRBV14 with TRBJ2-1, with 13 nucleotides matching TRBD2. Per the germline V gene, CDR1 is SGHDN and CDR2 is FVKESK. The trim removed 4 bases at V and 2 bases at J, leaving 11 bases unmatched. This CDR3 has 19 residues. In nucleotides, the CDR3 is TGTGCCAGCAGCCGTGACTGGGGGACTAGCGGGGAAACCTACAATGAGCAGTTCTTC. Residues: CASSRDWGTSGETYNEQFF.

This chain uses TRBV15 with TRBJ1-1; D remains ambiguous. The CDR3 is made up of 13 amino acids. Trimming stripped 5 bases from V and 7 bases from J, with 14 bases between. Germline V gene lookup returns CDR1 LNHNV and CDR2 YYDKDF (reference sequence). Here the CDR3 DNA reads TGTGCCACCAGCCCCCTGGGCAGTAATGAAGCTTTCTTT. Amino acid sequence: CATSPLGSNEAFF.

A single count supports this clone. The CDR3 DNA reads as TGTGCCGAGGACAGGGGTAATGGCTACACCTTC. This gives the protein CAEDRGNGYTF. The J gene is TRBJ1-2, the V gene TRBV2; 9 bases are shared with TRBD1. V lost 11 bases and J lost 6; bases outside the gene matches: 4. CDR3 length equals 11 residues. Germline V CDR1 and CDR2: SNHLY, FYNNEI.